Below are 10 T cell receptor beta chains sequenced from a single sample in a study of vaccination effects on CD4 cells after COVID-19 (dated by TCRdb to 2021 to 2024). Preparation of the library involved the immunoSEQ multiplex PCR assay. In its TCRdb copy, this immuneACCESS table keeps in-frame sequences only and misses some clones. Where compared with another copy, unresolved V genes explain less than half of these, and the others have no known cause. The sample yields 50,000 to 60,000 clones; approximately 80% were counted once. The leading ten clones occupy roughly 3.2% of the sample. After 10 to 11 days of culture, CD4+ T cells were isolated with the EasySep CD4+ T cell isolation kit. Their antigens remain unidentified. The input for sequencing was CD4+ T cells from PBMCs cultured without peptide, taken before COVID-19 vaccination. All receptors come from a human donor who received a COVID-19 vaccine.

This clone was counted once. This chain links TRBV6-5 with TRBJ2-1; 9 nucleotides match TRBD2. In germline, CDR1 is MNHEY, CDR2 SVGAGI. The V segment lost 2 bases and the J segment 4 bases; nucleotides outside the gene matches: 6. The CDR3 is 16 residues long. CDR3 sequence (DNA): TGTGCCAGCAGTTACGCTCGCGGGGGGGTTTACAATGAGCAGTTCTTC. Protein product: CASSYARGGVYNEQFF.

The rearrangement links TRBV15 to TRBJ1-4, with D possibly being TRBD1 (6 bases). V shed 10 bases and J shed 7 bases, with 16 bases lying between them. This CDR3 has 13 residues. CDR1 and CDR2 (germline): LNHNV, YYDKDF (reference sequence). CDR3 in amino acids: CASRQAGIEKLFF. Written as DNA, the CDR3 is TGTGCCAGTCGACAGGCGGGGATTGAAAAACTGTTTTTT.

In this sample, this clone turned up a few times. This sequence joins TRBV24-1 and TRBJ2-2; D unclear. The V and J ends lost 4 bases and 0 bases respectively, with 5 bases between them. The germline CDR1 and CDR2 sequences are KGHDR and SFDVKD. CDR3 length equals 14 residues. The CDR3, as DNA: TGTGCCACCAGTGACGCCACGAACACCGGGGAGCTGTTTTTT. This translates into CATSDATNTGELFF.

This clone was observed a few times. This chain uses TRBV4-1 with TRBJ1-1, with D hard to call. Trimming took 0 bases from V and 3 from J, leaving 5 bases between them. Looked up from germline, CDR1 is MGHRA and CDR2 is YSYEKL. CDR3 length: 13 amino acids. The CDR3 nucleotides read TGCGCCAGCAGCCAAGACCCCTACACTGAAGCTTTCTTT. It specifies CASSQDPYTEAFF.

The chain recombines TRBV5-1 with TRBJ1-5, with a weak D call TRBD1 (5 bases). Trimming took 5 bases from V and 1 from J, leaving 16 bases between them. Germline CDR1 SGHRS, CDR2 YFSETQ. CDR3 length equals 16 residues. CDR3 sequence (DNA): TGCGCCAGCAGGCGTGGGCCGGGGGAGAGCAATCAGCCCCAGCATTTT. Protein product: CASRRGPGESNQPQHF.

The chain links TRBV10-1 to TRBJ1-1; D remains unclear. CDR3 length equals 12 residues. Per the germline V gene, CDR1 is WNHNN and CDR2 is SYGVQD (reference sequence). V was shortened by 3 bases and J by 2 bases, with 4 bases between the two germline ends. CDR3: CASSDSNTEAFF. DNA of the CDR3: TGCGCCAGCAGTGACAGCAACACTGAAGCTTTCTTT.

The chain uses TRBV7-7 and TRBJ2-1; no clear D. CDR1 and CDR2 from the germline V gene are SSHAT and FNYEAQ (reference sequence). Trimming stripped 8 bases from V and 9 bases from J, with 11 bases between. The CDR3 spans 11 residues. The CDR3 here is CASSLGGEQFF. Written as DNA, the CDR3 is TGTGCCAGCTCTCTTGGTGGTGAGCAGTTCTTC.

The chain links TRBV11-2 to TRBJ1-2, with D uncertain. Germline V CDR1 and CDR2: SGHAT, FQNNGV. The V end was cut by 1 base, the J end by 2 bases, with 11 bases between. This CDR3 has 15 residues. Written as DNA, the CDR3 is TGTGCCAGCAGCTTAGGAGGCGCGGGGAACTATGGCTACACCTTC. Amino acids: CASSLGGAGNYGYTF.

The CDR3 here is CASSLALVGGNSPLHF. The CDR3 DNA is TGTGCCAGCAGTTTAGCCCTCGTGGGGGGAAATTCACCCCTCCACTTT. V usage is TRBV27 and J usage is TRBJ1-6; TRBD1 is a possible D gene (5 bases). Germline CDR1 reads MNHEY; CDR2 reads SMNVEV (reference sequence). The V end lost 2 bases, the J end lost 7 bases, and 15 bases lay between the germline ends. This CDR3 region has 16 residues.

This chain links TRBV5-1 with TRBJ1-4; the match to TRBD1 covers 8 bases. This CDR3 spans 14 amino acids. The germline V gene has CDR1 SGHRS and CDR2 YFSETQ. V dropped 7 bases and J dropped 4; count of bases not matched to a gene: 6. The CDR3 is CASHPGQVNEKLFF. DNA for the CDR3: TGCGCCAGCCATCCGGGACAGGTTAATGAAAAACTGTTTTTT. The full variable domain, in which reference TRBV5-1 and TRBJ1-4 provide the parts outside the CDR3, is KAGVTQTPRYLIKTRGQQVTLSCSPISGHRSVSWYQQTPGQGLQFLFEYFSETQRNKGNFPGRFSGRQFSNSRSEMNVSTLELGDSALYLCASHPGQVNEKLFFGSGTQLSVL.